Listed below are T cell receptor beta chains from one sample, sequenced in a study of PD-L1 blockade in urothelial cancer. Here immunoSEQ multiplex PCR was the method, and the copy in TCRdb shows in-frame clones only, minus some. The sample records around 56,000 clones, 70% to 90% being singletons. The sample in question was PBMCs, obtained around atezolizumab (anti-PD-L1) treatment. These TCRs come from a middle-aged man with urothelial cancer. CDR3s include the opening cysteine and the closing phenylalanine or tryptophan. Each record gives: D gene, clone size, J gene, V gene, CDR3 DNA, CDR3 protein. D genes are given only for firm matches. Only part of the rows carry a size: once, few, many, or a class if the clone is expanded.

D gene: NA; clone size: NA; J gene: TRBJ1-1; V gene: TRBV28; CDR3 DNA: TGTGCCAGCTCTAGACTAGTAGGGAGTCTGAACACTGAAGCTTTCTTT; CDR3 protein: CASSRLVGSLNTEAFF
D gene: NA; clone size: NA; J gene: TRBJ1-5; V gene: TRBV14; CDR3 DNA: TGTGCCAGCAGCCAAGTAAGAGGCAATCAGCCCCAGCATTTT; CDR3 protein: CASSQVRGNQPQHF
D gene: NA; clone size: NA; J gene: TRBJ2-2; V gene: TRBV28; CDR3 DNA: TGTGCCAGCAGGGTATCTCTAGGGGCCGGGGAGCTGTTTTTT; CDR3 protein: CASRVSLGAGELFF
D gene: NA; clone size: NA; J gene: TRBJ2-5; V gene: TRBV28; CDR3 DNA: TGTGCCGCTACAGTACCGGGAAAAGAGACCCAGTACTTC; CDR3 protein: CAATVPGKETQYF
D gene: NA; clone size: NA; J gene: TRBJ1-2; V gene: TRBV25-1; CDR3 DNA: TGTGCCAGCGCCACAGGGAGCTATGGCTACACCTTC; CDR3 protein: CASATGSYGYTF
D gene: TRBD2; clone size: NA; J gene: TRBJ2-7; V gene: TRBV5-4; CDR3 DNA: TGTGCCAGCAGCTCCGGGACTAGCGCCAGAGCCTACGAGCAGTACTTC; CDR3 protein: CASSSGTSARAYEQYF
D gene: TRBD1; clone size: NA; J gene: TRBJ1-1; V gene: TRBV5-1; CDR3 DNA: TGCGCCAGCAGCCCCTTGGGACAGGGTAGAGGTACTGAAGCTTTCTTT; CDR3 protein: CASSPLGQGRGTEAFF
D gene: TRBD2; clone size: NA; J gene: TRBJ2-1; V gene: TRBV9; CDR3 DNA: TGTGCCAGCAGCGTAGGGGGACTAGCGGGAGGACAGGTAGGAAATGAGCAGTTCTTC; CDR3 protein: CASSVGGLAGGQVGNEQFF
D gene: NA; clone size: NA; J gene: TRBJ1-5; V gene: TRBV28; CDR3 DNA: TGTGCCAGCAGTTTAGGGGCAGGGGGCAATCAGCCCCAGCATTTT; CDR3 protein: CASSLGAGGNQPQHF
D gene: TRBD2; clone size: NA; J gene: TRBJ2-1; V gene: TRBV11-3; CDR3 DNA: TGTGCCAGCAGCGTTACTAGCGGGAGAAATGAGCAGTTCTTC; CDR3 protein: CASSVTSGRNEQFF
D gene: NA; clone size: NA; J gene: TRBJ2-1; V gene: TRBV7-8; CDR3 DNA: TGTGCCAGCAGCTTAGTAGCGAGCACCTACAATGAGCAGTTCTTC; CDR3 protein: CASSLVASTYNEQFF
D gene: NA; clone size: NA; J gene: TRBJ1-1; V gene: TRBV28; CDR3 DNA: TGTGCCATCAACCCCGGGGGGAACACTGAAGCTTTCTTT; CDR3 protein: CAINPGGNTEAFF
D gene: TRBD1; clone size: NA; J gene: TRBJ2-3; V gene: TRBV12-5; CDR3 DNA: TGTGCTAGTGGCCTCGGACAGGGATGGACAGATACGCAGTATTTT; CDR3 protein: CASGLGQGWTDTQYF
D gene: TRBD2; clone size: few; J gene: TRBJ2-5; V gene: TRBV7-2; CDR3 DNA: TGTGCCAGCAGCCCCGGGGGAGCGGGAATCGGTACGAGAGCCCAGTACTTC; CDR3 protein: CASSPGGAGIGTRAQYF
D gene: TRBD1; clone size: NA; J gene: TRBJ2-5; V gene: TRBV5-4; CDR3 DNA: TGTGCCAGCAACGACAGGGGGGGAGAGACCCAGTACTTC; CDR3 protein: CASNDRGGETQYF
D gene: TRBD2; clone size: NA; J gene: TRBJ2-7; V gene: TRBV5-1; CDR3 DNA: TGCGCCAGCAGCTGGACTAGCGGGAACTACGAGCAGTACTTC; CDR3 protein: CASSWTSGNYEQYF
D gene: NA; clone size: NA; J gene: TRBJ2-7; V gene: TRBV14; CDR3 DNA: TGTGCCAGCAGCCAATTGGTGAGCCCTTCCTATTCCTACGAGCAGTACTTC; CDR3 protein: CASSQLVSPSYSYEQYF
D gene: NA; clone size: NA; J gene: TRBJ2-7; V gene: TRBV18; CDR3 DNA: TGTGCCAGCTCACCACTGGGGCCTCCCTCCTACGAGCAGTACTTC; CDR3 protein: CASSPLGPPSYEQYF
D gene: TRBD1; clone size: NA; J gene: TRBJ1-4; V gene: TRBV5-6; CDR3 DNA: TGTGCCAGCAGCTTGACAGGGGGGCCGGATGAAAAACTGTTTTTT; CDR3 protein: CASSLTGGPDEKLFF
D gene: NA; clone size: NA; J gene: TRBJ1-1; V gene: TRBV19; CDR3 DNA: TGTGCCAGTAGAACGGACAGGAACACTGAAGCTTTCTTT; CDR3 protein: CASRTDRNTEAFF
D gene: NA; clone size: NA; J gene: TRBJ2-7; V gene: TRBV5-5; CDR3 DNA: TGTGCCAGCATTATAGTGATTGGGGCTAGCGAGCAGTACTTC; CDR3 protein: CASIIVIGASEQYF
D gene: NA; clone size: NA; J gene: TRBJ1-2; V gene: TRBV30; CDR3 DNA: TGTGCCTGGACAGGGTGGTTAAACTATGGCTACACCTTC; CDR3 protein: CAWTGWLNYGYTF
D gene: TRBD1; clone size: NA; J gene: TRBJ1-5; V gene: TRBV11-3; CDR3 DNA: TGTGCCAGCAGCTTAGGTTCGGGCCCCCGGACAGGGGAAAATCAGCCCCAGCATTTT; CDR3 protein: CASSLGSGPRTGENQPQHF
D gene: TRBD2; clone size: NA; J gene: TRBJ2-3; V gene: TRBV27; CDR3 DNA: TGTGCCAGCAGTTCCCTACCTAGCGGGAGTAATACGCAGTATTTT; CDR3 protein: CASSSLPSGSNTQYF
D gene: NA; clone size: NA; J gene: TRBJ2-3; V gene: TRBV10-3; CDR3 DNA: TGTGCCATCAGCGCCAGTAGTGGGCATACGCAGTATTTT; CDR3 protein: CAISASSGHTQYF
D gene: NA; clone size: NA; J gene: TRBJ2-3; V gene: TRBV6-5; CDR3 DNA: TGTGCCAGCCGGCCACGCGGGGACACAGATACGCAGTATTTT; CDR3 protein: CASRPRGDTDTQYF
D gene: TRBD1; clone size: NA; J gene: TRBJ2-7; V gene: TRBV5-1; CDR3 DNA: TGCGCCAGCAGACGAGACAGGGGAAGGAACGAGCAGTACTTC; CDR3 protein: CASRRDRGRNEQYF
D gene: NA; clone size: NA; J gene: TRBJ2-5; V gene: TRBV4-1; CDR3 DNA: TGCGCCAGCAGCCCAACGGGGTCCGGGGTCGGAGAGACCCAGTACTTC; CDR3 protein: CASSPTGSGVGETQYF
D gene: NA; clone size: NA; J gene: TRBJ2-3; V gene: TRBV18; CDR3 DNA: TGTGCCAGCTCACCAGAGGTAAAAAGAGATACGCAGTATTTT; CDR3 protein: CASSPEVKRDTQYF
D gene: NA; clone size: once; J gene: TRBJ1-2; V gene: TRBV2; CDR3 DNA: TGTGCCAGCAGTGAGGGGGGTGGCTACACCTTC; CDR3 protein: CASSEGGGYTF
D gene: NA; clone size: NA; J gene: TRBJ1-4; V gene: TRBV7-9; CDR3 DNA: TGTGCCAGCAGCTTATGGGTTGCGGGTTCTGAAAAACTGTTTTTT; CDR3 protein: CASSLWVAGSEKLFF
D gene: NA; clone size: NA; J gene: TRBJ1-5; V gene: TRBV28; CDR3 DNA: TGTGCCAGCAGTTTGTACTTACCCCTTGCCCACCGGGGGAACGCGGGAGGCAATCAGCCCCAGCATTTT; CDR3 protein: CASSLYLPLAHRGNAGGNQPQHF
D gene: NA; clone size: NA; J gene: TRBJ1-6; V gene: TRBV14; CDR3 DNA: TGTGCCAGCAGCCACCGGGGGGGCCCCCTCCACTTT; CDR3 protein: CASSHRGGPLHF
D gene: NA; clone size: once; J gene: TRBJ2-3; V gene: TRBV5-1; CDR3 DNA: TGCGCCAGCAGTACTTCTAGCACAGATACGCAGTATTTT; CDR3 protein: CASSTSSTDTQYF
D gene: NA; clone size: NA; J gene: TRBJ2-3; V gene: TRBV5-1; CDR3 DNA: TGCGCCAGCAGCTTGGGAGGTCGGGGCACAGATACGCAGTATTTT; CDR3 protein: CASSLGGRGTDTQYF
D gene: TRBD2; clone size: few; J gene: TRBJ2-7; V gene: TRBV28; CDR3 DNA: TGTGCCAGCAGTTTTGCCCTAGCGGGCTTATCCTACGAGCAGTACTTC; CDR3 protein: CASSFALAGLSYEQYF
D gene: NA; clone size: NA; J gene: TRBJ2-3; V gene: TRBV5-8; CDR3 DNA: TGTGCCAGCAGCACGTCGACGGTGGCGGGAATAGATACGCAGTATTTT; CDR3 protein: CASSTSTVAGIDTQYF
D gene: TRBD2; clone size: NA; J gene: TRBJ2-1; V gene: TRBV28; CDR3 DNA: TGTGCCAGCAGTCCCGTTATAAGGCTAGCGGGCAATGAGCAGTTCTTC; CDR3 protein: CASSPVIRLAGNEQFF
D gene: NA; clone size: NA; J gene: TRBJ2-7; V gene: TRBV28; CDR3 DNA: TGTGCCAGCAGGGCACCCGGGACATTAGCTTACGAGCAGTACTTC; CDR3 protein: CASRAPGTLAYEQYF
D gene: NA; clone size: few; J gene: TRBJ1-1; V gene: TRBV27; CDR3 DNA: TGTGCCAGCGCCCAGGGTAACACTGAAGCTTTCTTT; CDR3 protein: CASAQGNTEAFF
D gene: NA; clone size: NA; J gene: TRBJ2-7; V gene: TRBV15; CDR3 DNA: TGTGCCACCAGCAGAGATGGAGGCTACGAGCAGTACTTC; CDR3 protein: CATSRDGGYEQYF
D gene: NA; clone size: NA; J gene: TRBJ1-2; V gene: TRBV21-1; CDR3 DNA: TGTGCCAGCAGTTTTAAGAGTAACTATGGCTACACCTTC; CDR3 protein: CASSFKSNYGYTF
D gene: NA; clone size: NA; J gene: TRBJ1-5; V gene: TRBV6-6; CDR3 DNA: TGTGCCAGCAGGCACCCCGACAGTTATCAGCCCCAGCATTTT; CDR3 protein: CASRHPDSYQPQHF
D gene: NA; clone size: NA; J gene: TRBJ2-7; V gene: TRBV19; CDR3 DNA: TGTGCCAGTAGCGTGGGCCTTCCTCCCCGCGAGCAGTACTTC; CDR3 protein: CASSVGLPPREQYF
D gene: NA; clone size: once; J gene: TRBJ2-2; V gene: TRBV7-9; CDR3 DNA: TGTGCCAGCAGCTTAGAGAAATCGACTAGTCCCGGGGAGCTGTTTTTT; CDR3 protein: CASSLEKSTSPGELFF
D gene: TRBD2; clone size: NA; J gene: TRBJ2-7; V gene: TRBV4-1; CDR3 DNA: TGCGCCAGCAGCCAAGATCGGTCAGGTGGGCGCGGGAGTACGTCCTACGAGCAGTACTTC; CDR3 protein: CASSQDRSGGRGSTSYEQYF
D gene: TRBD1; clone size: NA; J gene: TRBJ1-6; V gene: TRBV28; CDR3 DNA: TGTGCCAGCAGATACCGGGACAGTCAACGAATTTCACCCCTCCACTTT; CDR3 protein: CASRYRDSQRISPLHF
D gene: NA; clone size: NA; J gene: TRBJ1-1; V gene: TRBV11-2; CDR3 DNA: TGTGCCAGCAGCTTAGTTGGGGGCTGGGAGAACACTGAAGCTTTCTTT; CDR3 protein: CASSLVGGWENTEAFF
D gene: TRBD1; clone size: NA; J gene: TRBJ1-2; V gene: TRBV7-6; CDR3 DNA: TGTGCCAGCAGCGGACAGGCTGGCTATGGCTACACCTTC; CDR3 protein: CASSGQAGYGYTF
D gene: NA; clone size: once; J gene: TRBJ2-5; V gene: TRBV9; CDR3 DNA: TGTGCCAGCAGCGGGGGGGGGCGGCTACAAGAGACCCAGTACTTC; CDR3 protein: CASSGGGRLQETQYF
D gene: TRBD1; clone size: NA; J gene: TRBJ1-5; V gene: TRBV5-1; CDR3 DNA: TGCGCCAGCAGCTTCGGACAGGGTCAGCCCCAGCATTTT; CDR3 protein: CASSFGQGQPQHF
D gene: NA; clone size: NA; J gene: TRBJ2-7; V gene: TRBV6-5; CDR3 DNA: TGTGCCAGTAGTAAACAGGGAAGGGGCTACGAGCAGTACTTC; CDR3 protein: CASSKQGRGYEQYF